The clone carrying this TCR beta chain was detected a few times. Its target is not known. TCR beta VDJ combinations and CDR3 sequences were profiled from genomic DNA. MiXCR, run by TCRdb on the reads, gives a single entry per CDR3 protein. The table has fewer than 70,000 distinct CDR3 sequences, roughly half seen once. This sample was taken from a study of CD8+CD57+ T cells in acquired aplastic anemia. Study in general: Yields of DNA that came from sorted CD4+ and CD8+ cells averaged roughly 3.2 ug.

Study outcomes and limitations: No significant patient-versus-control difference appeared in CD8+ Simpson's diversity.

Sequenced sample: sorted CD4+, CD8+, or CD8+CD57+ T cells (not recorded which) from PBMCs. The clonotype comes from a human donor in good health, serving as a control.

Here the CDR3 reads CASSVGPREGEQYF. The CDR3 bases are TGTGCCAGCAGTGTCGGCCCCAGGGAGGGCGAGCAGTACTTC. V and J are TRBV2 and TRBJ2-7; 7 bases fit TRBD2. Germline trimming cut 4 bases from V and 6 bases from J; bases unmatched to any gene: 9. Germline CDR1 and CDR2: SNHLY and FYNNEI. CDR3 length equals 14 residues.